A selection of T cell receptor beta chains follows, all from one sample in a study of blood T cells in healthy people across ages. Using its own MiXCR run on the 5' RACE reads, TCRdb lists one record per CDR3 protein. This sample has some 1.5 million distinct CDR3 sequences; roughly 30% occur once, and the top ten carry roughly 8%. The sample comprised blood. These receptors were collected from a woman in her 30s in good health. CDR3s include the opening cysteine and the closing phenylalanine or tryptophan. Each record gives: CDR3 length, D gene, J gene, V gene, CDR3 protein. D genes are given only for firm matches.

>16|TRBD2|TRBJ2-2|TRBV12-3/TRBV12-4
CASTRLAGVNTGELFF
>15|-|TRBJ2-7|TRBV25-1
CTSAEGWAGSYEQYF
>15|-|TRBJ1-2|TRBV30
CAWSVTGLNPYGYTF
>12|-|TRBJ2-5|TRBV20-1
CSARVVGLEQYF
>16|TRBD2|TRBJ2-2|TRBV5-1
CASSGRGGPNTGELFF
>17|TRBD1|TRBJ1-2|TRBV3-1
CASSQAPGTASNYGYTF
>15|-|TRBJ1-5|TRBV4-1
CASGQGEGVNQPQHF
>16|-|TRBJ2-1|TRBV5-6
CASSPDSGGPYNEQFF
>16|-|TRBJ2-1|TRBV29-1
CSVEDLAASSYNEQFF
>15|-|TRBJ2-3|TRBV3-1
CASSPQRVHLDTQYF
>15|TRBD2|TRBJ2-1|TRBV9
CASSPQRGHPNEQFF
>14|-|TRBJ2-1|TRBV5-1
CASSLDPGYNEQFF
>15|-|TRBJ2-5|TRBV29-1
CSAGVGGAYEETQYF
>15|TRBD1|-|TRBV7-2
CASSRNMGQGETQYF
>16|-|TRBJ2-7|TRBV5-1
CASSRERASDHYEQYF
>13|TRBD2|TRBJ2-6|TRBV6-2/TRBV6-3
CANSWPGGDVLTF
>16|-|TRBJ1-5|TRBV5-5
CASRPEGGFGDQPQHF
>10|-|TRBJ2-3|TRBV5-1
CAGRARAQYF
>15|-|TRBJ1-5|TRBV28
CASSPPGSDNQPQHF
>12|-|TRBJ2-3|TRBV29-1
CSVETGTDTQYF
>12|-|TRBJ2-7|TRBV15
CATSGTIDEQYF
>11|-|TRBJ2-7|TRBV3-1
CASSQELEQYF
>13|-|TRBJ2-5|TRBV5-1
CASSATGMETQYF
>16|TRBD2|TRBJ2-1|TRBV4-3
CASSQDGGGPNNEQFF
>17|TRBD2|TRBJ2-3|TRBV29-1
CSVRGEPKRGSTDTQYF
>15|-|TRBJ2-3|TRBV3-1
CASSRDRTASDTQYF
>15|-|TRBJ2-1|TRBV9
CASSAYTGTTNEQFF
>11|-|TRBJ2-3|TRBV6-5
CASIRGDTQYF
>12|-|TRBJ1-2|TRBV7-9
CASSFPADGYTF
>14|-|TRBJ2-7|TRBV11-2
CASSLVGTLGEQYF
>14|TRBD2|TRBJ2-5|TRBV5-4
CASSLASGSETQYF
>13|-|TRBJ1-2|TRBV29-1
CSVELSGPYGYTF
>13|-|TRBJ1-4|TRBV2
CASSEARDEKLFF
>19|-|TRBJ1-1|TRBV2
CASGPGTAVRVPRAALAFF
>15|TRBD1|TRBJ2-7|TRBV27
CASSLDRDLGYEQYF
>14|-|TRBJ2-7|TRBV19
CASSITGSSYEQYF
>11|-|TRBJ2-1|TRBV3-1
CASSQEGPRFF
>15|-|TRBJ2-7|TRBV7-9
CASSLDIGRGYEQYF
>19|-|TRBJ2-3|TRBV9
CASSVAGQPYVSSTDTQYF
>14|TRBD1|TRBJ1-4|TRBV30
CAWSDGTAHEKLFF